The 30 T cell receptor beta chains given below trace back to one sample, sequenced in a study of T-cell memory formation after mild COVID-19. TCRdb re-called the 5' RACE reads through MiXCR, storing one row per CDR3 protein. The table has about 410,000 distinct CDR3 sequences, roughly 18% seen once. Sequenced input: PBMCs or a T cell subset sorted from them (not recorded which). The receptors stem from a man younger than 35 who had mild COVID-19 (a few samples of this study predate the infection). Cell type and time point are not known.

This clonotype was detected once. This chain links TRBV4-2 with TRBJ2-1, with TRBD2 as a possible D gene (6 bases). Trimming pared 1 base from V and 4 bases from J, leaving 14 bases between. There are 16 residues in the CDR3. CDR1 and CDR2 (germline): LGHNA, YNFKEQ. The CDR3 bases are TGTGCCAGCAGCCAAGTTCCAGCTGGGGGGTACAATGAGCAGTTCTTC. It specifies CASSQVPAGGYNEQFF.

This clonotype has a handful of counts. This sequence joins TRBV4-3 and TRBJ2-2, with 7 bases lining up with TRBD2. Trimming cost V 4 bases and J 4 bases; bases outside gene matches: 3. CDR3 size: 14 residues. Germline CDR1 and CDR2: LGHNA and YSLEER. The CDR3 protein is CASSPGGLTGELFF. The CDR3 coding sequence is TGCGCCAGCAGCCCGGGGGGACTCACCGGGGAGCTGTTTTTT.

This clonotype showed up many times. The chain uses TRBV5-1 and TRBJ2-4; D is undetermined. Trimming removed 0 bases at V and 1 base at J, with 8 bases between. Germline CDR1 SGHRS, CDR2 YFSETQ. This CDR3 is built from 15 residues. In DNA form, the CDR3 reads TGCGCCAGCAGCTTGGATGGGTGGGCCAAAAACATTCAGTACTTC. Translation gives CASSLDGWAKNIQYF.

This clonotype was seen only a few times. The V and J genes are TRBV7-7 and TRBJ2-5; the match to TRBD1 covers 7 bases. CDR3 length: 15 residues. After removal of 1 base from V and 1 base from J, the junction contained 3 bases not matched to a gene. Germline CDR1 SSHAT, CDR2 FNYEAQ (reference sequence). CDR3 in DNA: TGTGCCAGCAGCTTAGGAGACAGGGCCCAAGAGACCCAGTACTTC. This codes for CASSLGDRAQETQYF.

This clonotype was seen more than once but under ten times. The chain combines TRBV6-5 with TRBJ1-2; D is unclear. Looked up from germline, CDR1 is MNHEY and CDR2 is SVGAGI. The CDR3 runs to 13 residues. Between the trimmed V and J ends, which lost 6 bases and 2 bases, there was a span of 10 bases. CDR3 nucleotide sequence: TGTGCCAGCAGGGCTACAACAAACTATGGCTACACCTTC. This codes for CASRATTNYGYTF.

J is TRBJ2-3 and V is TRBV5-5; D unresolved. Trimming stripped 3 bases from V and 4 bases from J, with 12 bases between. The CDR3 has 14 residues. Germline CDR1 is SGHKS and CDR2 is YYEKEE (reference sequence). The CDR3 coding sequence is TGTGCCAGCAGCTCCCTAGGGTTCGCAGATACGCAGTATTTT. Amino acid sequence: CASSSLGFADTQYF.

This clonotype was seen only once. The CDR3 protein is CASSYGGVSPYGYTF. The CDR3 DNA reads as TGTGCCAGCAGTTACGGAGGTGTCAGCCCCTATGGCTACACCTTC. The chain combines TRBV6-6 with TRBJ1-2, with no clear D. This CDR3 has 15 residues. Germline CDR1 MNHNY, CDR2 SVGAGI (reference sequence). The V and J ends lost 2 bases and 4 bases respectively, with 14 bases between them.

The gene calls are TRBV5-1 and TRBJ1-3; D ambiguous. With 6 bases removed from V and 0 bases from J, the gap between germline ends came to 7 bases. From germline, CDR1 is SGHRS and CDR2 YFSETQ. CDR3 length equals 13 residues. The CDR3 DNA follows: TGCGCCAGCATTGACGACTCTGGAAACACCATATATTTT. Its translation: CASIDDSGNTIYF.

This sequence joins TRBV15 and TRBJ1-4, with TRBD1 as a possible D gene (5 bases). The germline gives CDR1 LNHNV, CDR2 YYDKDF (reference sequence). V was shortened by 0 bases and J by 3 bases, with 8 bases between the two germline ends. CDR3 size: 15 residues. The CDR3 nucleotides are TGTGCCACCAGCAGAGATGCGGGGCCTAATGAAAAACTGTTTTTT. Translated: CATSRDAGPNEKLFF.

This clonotype was observed at least ten times. The chain joins TRBV5-1 to TRBJ2-2; D might be TRBD1 (5 bases). Trimming took off 0 bases at V and 8 bases at J, with 11 bases between the two ends. Germline-derived CDR1 and CDR2 are SGHRS and YFSETQ. There are 14 residues in the CDR3. Here the CDR3 reads CASSLGRATGELFF. DNA of the CDR3: TGCGCCAGCAGCTTGGGCAGGGCAACGGGGGAGCTGTTTTTT.

This clonotype occurred a few times. The rearrangement joins TRBV7-2 to TRBJ2-1, with D perhaps matching TRBD1 (7 bases). The V end was cut by 4 bases, the J end by 10 bases, with 17 bases between. From germline, CDR1 is SGHTA and CDR2 FQGNSA. This CDR3 comprises 14 residues. The CDR3 sequence: CASSWRQGSGEQFF. CDR3 bases: TGTGCCAGCAGCTGGAGACAGGGAAGCGGGGAGCAGTTCTTC. The variable domain in full, completed from reference TRBV7-2 and TRBJ2-1, reads GAGVSQSPSNKVTEKGKDVELRCDPISGHTALYWYRQSLGQGLEFLIYFQGNSAPDKSGLPSDRFSAERTGGSVSTLTIQRTQQEDSAVYLCASSWRQGSGEQFFGPGTRLTVL.

This chain links TRBV10-1 with TRBJ2-3, with D uncertain. Trimming pared 8 bases from V and 0 bases from J, leaving 12 bases between. This CDR3 is 14 amino acids long. Germline values: CDR1 WNHNN, CDR2 SYGVQD (reference sequence). CDR3 sequence reads: CASRPPPSTDTQYF. The CDR3 DNA reads TGCGCCAGCCGGCCACCCCCTAGCACAGATACGCAGTATTTT.

The chain joins TRBV7-2 to TRBJ2-7; no definite D call. The CDR3 sequence is 14 residues long. Germline CDR1 reads SGHTA; CDR2 reads FQGNSA. V dropped 5 bases and J dropped 0 bases, with 11 bases sitting between them. For the CDR3, the DNA is TGTGCCAGCAGCCCTAATGGAGTCTCCTACGAGCAGTACTTC. Translating it yields CASSPNGVSYEQYF.

The rearrangement joins TRBV19 to TRBJ2-2; weak D call: TRBD1 (5 bases). CDR1 is LNHDA and CDR2 is SQIVND in the germline V gene (reference sequence). The CDR3 sequence is 14 residues long. V gave up 1 base and J gave up 5 bases, with 8 bases separating them. CDR3 bases: TGTGCCAGTAGTATAGTAGCAGGGACCGGGGAGCTGTTTTTT. This encodes CASSIVAGTGELFF.

V usage is TRBV6-7 and J usage is TRBJ2-3, with D possibly matching TRBD2 (6 bases). TRBV6-7 is placed among ORFs of uncertain function. The CDR3 totals 12 residues. V was shortened by 8 bases and J by 1 base, with 7 bases between the two germline ends. CDR3 DNA sequence: TGTGCCAGCCCGGGGGGCACAGATACGCAGTATTTT. It codes for CASPGGTDTQYF.

This clonotype was seen a few times. V usage is TRBV18 and J usage is TRBJ2-1, with 8 positions matching TRBD1. Germline V CDR1 and CDR2: KGHSH, LQKENI. The V and J ends lost 2 bases and 2 bases, in that order; junction bases with no gene match: 5. CDR3 length: 16 residues. In DNA form, the CDR3 reads TGTGCCAGCTCACCAAACGACAGGGGCACCTACAATGAGCAGTTCTTC. This translates into CASSPNDRGTYNEQFF.

This clonotype was observed a handful of times. The chain is built from TRBV5-1 and TRBJ2-3; TRBD1 matches at 12 bases. The J segment lost 5 bases and the V segment lost 4 bases, leaving 5 bases of the junction unmatched. The CDR3 extends over 15 amino acids. CDR1 and CDR2 from the germline V gene are SGHRS and YFSETQ. The CDR3 region has the DNA TGCGCCAGCAGCCGGGACAGGGGGCATAGAGATACGCAGTATTTT. As protein: CASSRDRGHRDTQYF.

This clonotype turned up a few times. The chain joins TRBV4-3 to TRBJ1-1; D uncertain. The germline V gene encodes CDR1 LGHNA and CDR2 YSLEER. This CDR3 has 13 amino acids. The V and J ends lost 1 base and 7 bases respectively, with 10 bases between them. CDR3 nucleotide sequence: TGCGCCAGCAGCCAAGGCGGGTTCGGTGAAGCTTTCTTT. Amino acids: CASSQGGFGEAFF.

V usage is TRBV9 and J usage is TRBJ1-4; a possible D gene is TRBD1 (5 bases). The V end lost 7 bases, the J end lost 7 bases, and 17 bases lay between the germline ends. This CDR3 has 14 amino acids. Germline V gives CDR1 SGDLS, CDR2 YYNGEE. In DNA, the CDR3 is TGTGCCAGCGCCCGGGAGGGACGTAGTGAAAAACTGTTTTTT. As protein: CASAREGRSEKLFF. The full variable domain, completed using reference TRBV9 and TRBJ1-4, is DSGVTQTPKHLITATGQRVTLRCSPRSGDLSVYWYQQSLDQGLQFLIQYYNGEERAKGNILERFSAQQFPDLHSELNLSSLELGDSALYFCASAREGRSEKLFFGSGTQLSVL.

This clonotype was counted at least ten times. This chain uses TRBV12-3 or TRBV12-4 with TRBJ2-3; D is unclear. CDR3 size: 15 residues. Trimming pared 6 bases from V and 3 bases from J, leaving 16 bases between. CDR3 amino acids: CASSPLVSQTDTQYF. CDR3 nucleotides: TGTGCCAGCAGCCCTCTTGTCAGCCAGACAGATACGCAGTATTTT.

This clonotype turned up a few times. For the CDR3, the DNA is TGCAGCGTTGAAACGGGGATCAACAATGAGCAGTTCTTC. It yields the protein CSVETGINNEQFF. V gene TRBV29-1 combines with J gene TRBJ2-1; the D gene is possibly TRBD2 (5 bases). The germline gives CDR1 SQVTM, CDR2 ANQGSEA. The germline V and J ends were trimmed by 2 bases and 5 bases, with 10 bases remaining between them. The CDR3 is 13 amino acids.

The V and J genes are TRBV5-6 and TRBJ1-5; tentative D call: TRBD1 (6 bases). Germline CDR1 and CDR2: SGHDT and YYEEEE. With 3 bases removed from V and 4 bases from J, the gap between germline ends came to 14 bases. There are 15 residues in the CDR3. CDR3 amino acids: CASSSGGFGNQPQHF. The CDR3 nucleotides read TGTGCCAGCAGCTCGGGGGGCTTTGGGAATCAGCCCCAGCATTTT.

This clonotype was recorded at least ten times. V usage is TRBV5-1 and J usage is TRBJ1-5, with TRBD1 matching 8 bases. CDR1 is SGHRS and CDR2 is YFSETQ in the germline V gene. V shed 3 bases and J 7 bases; nucleotides not matched to a gene: 6. The CDR3 covers 14 residues. For the CDR3, the DNA is TGCGCCAGCAGCTCTGGACAGGGTGGACAGCCCCAGCATTTT. It codes for CASSSGQGGQPQHF. The full variable domain, rest sourced from reference TRBV5-1 and TRBJ1-5, is KAGVTQTPRYLIKTRGQQVTLSCSPISGHRSVSWYQQTPGQGLQFLFEYFSETQRNKGNFPGRFSGRQFSNSRSEMNVSTLELGDSALYLCASSSGQGGQPQHFGDGTRLSIL.

This clonotype was recorded many times. The rearrangement joins TRBV7-9 to TRBJ2-3, with 8 nucleotides matching TRBD1. The length of the CDR3 is 13 residues. V gave up 5 bases and J gave up 9 bases; unmatched junction bases: 7. CDR1 and CDR2 from the germline V gene are SEHNR and FQNEAQ (reference sequence). The CDR3 spells CASSPIDRGTQYF. CDR3 nucleotide sequence: TGTGCCAGCAGCCCCATAGACAGGGGAACGCAGTATTTT.

This clonotype occurred a few times. The chain has TRBV18 and TRBJ1-1, with 8 bases lining up with TRBD1. Germline trimming cut 3 bases from V and 5 bases from J; bases unmatched to any gene: 11. CDR3 length: 16 amino acids. In germline, CDR1 is KGHSH, CDR2 LQKENI. CDR3 region: CASSPDAGGWETEAFF. In nucleotides, the CDR3 is TGTGCCAGCTCACCGGACGCAGGGGGCTGGGAGACTGAAGCTTTCTTT. The full variable domain, with the rest looked up from reference TRBV18 and TRBJ1-1, is NAGVMQNPRHLVRRRGQEARLRCSPMKGHSHVYWYRQLPEEGLKFMVYLQKENIIDESGMPKERFSAEFPKEGPSILRIQQVVRGDSAAYFCASSPDAGGWETEAFFGQGTRLTVV.

This clonotype was detected a few times. V and J are TRBV12-3 or TRBV12-4 and TRBJ2-3; 12 bases agree with TRBD2. After removal of 4 bases from V and 4 bases from J, the junction contained 9 bases not matched to a gene. This CDR3 has 17 amino acids. The CDR3 reads CASSWDLLAGGADTQYF. DNA of the CDR3: TGTGCCAGCAGTTGGGACCTACTAGCGGGGGGAGCAGATACGCAGTATTTT.

In its sample, this clonotype was seen a few times. This chain links TRBV6-5 with TRBJ1-2; D unresolved. The CDR3 is 10 amino acids. V lost 8 bases and J lost 6, with 7 bases in between. CDR1 and CDR2 (germline): MNHEY, SVGAGI. This CDR3 is CASGGNGYTF. In DNA form, the CDR3 reads TGTGCCAGCGGAGGAAATGGCTACACCTTC.

There are a few counts of this clonotype. The chain couples TRBV25-1 to TRBJ2-3; D ambiguous. CDR1 and CDR2 (germline): MGHDK, SYGVNS. V lost 2 bases and J 8 bases, leaving 11 bases between the germline ends. This CDR3 contains 13 residues. This CDR3 reads CASSEKGTSTQYF. The CDR3 bases are TGTGCCAGCAGTGAAAAGGGCACCTCTACGCAGTATTTT.

The chain has TRBV19 and TRBJ1-5, with unresolved D. V dropped 11 bases and J dropped 2 bases, with 16 bases sitting between them. CDR1 is LNHDA, CDR2 SQIVND, per germline (reference sequence). CDR3 length: 14 amino acids. DNA for the CDR3: TGTGCCGCGAGAAGTTTTATAGGCAATCAGCCCCAGCATTTT. Translation: CAARSFIGNQPQHF.

This clonotype was observed a few times. The chain joins TRBV20-1 to TRBJ2-7; no definite D call. V lost 3 bases and J lost 6, with 9 bases in between. Germline CDR1 reads DFQATT; CDR2 reads SNEGSKA (reference sequence). This CDR3 spans 11 amino acids. The CDR3 loop reads CSARADREQYV. The CDR3 bases are TGCAGTGCTAGGGCAGATCGCGAGCAGTACGTC.